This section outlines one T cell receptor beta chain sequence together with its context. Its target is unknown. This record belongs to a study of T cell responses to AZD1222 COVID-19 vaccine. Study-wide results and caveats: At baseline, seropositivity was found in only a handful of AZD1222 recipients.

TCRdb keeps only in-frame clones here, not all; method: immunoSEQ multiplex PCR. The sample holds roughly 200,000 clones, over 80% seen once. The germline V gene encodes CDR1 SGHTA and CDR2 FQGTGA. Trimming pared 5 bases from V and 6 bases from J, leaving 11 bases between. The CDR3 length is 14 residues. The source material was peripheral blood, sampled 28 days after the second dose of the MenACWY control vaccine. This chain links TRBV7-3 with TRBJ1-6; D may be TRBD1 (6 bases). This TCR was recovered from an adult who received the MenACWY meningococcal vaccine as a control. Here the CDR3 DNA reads TGTGCCAGCAGCATTACAGGGAGTAATTCACCCCTCCACTTT. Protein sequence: CASSITGSNSPLHF.